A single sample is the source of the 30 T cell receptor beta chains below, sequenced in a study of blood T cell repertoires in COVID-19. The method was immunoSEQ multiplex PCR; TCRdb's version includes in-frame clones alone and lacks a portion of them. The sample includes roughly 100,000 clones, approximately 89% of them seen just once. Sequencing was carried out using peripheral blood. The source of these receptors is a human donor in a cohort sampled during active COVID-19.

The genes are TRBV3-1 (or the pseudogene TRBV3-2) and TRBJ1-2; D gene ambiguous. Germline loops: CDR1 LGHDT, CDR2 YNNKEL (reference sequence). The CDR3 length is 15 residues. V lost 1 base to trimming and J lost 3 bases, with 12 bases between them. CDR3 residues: CASSQGVGRYYGYTF. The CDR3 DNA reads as TGTGCCAGCAGCCAAGGGGTCGGGAGATACTATGGCTACACCTTC.

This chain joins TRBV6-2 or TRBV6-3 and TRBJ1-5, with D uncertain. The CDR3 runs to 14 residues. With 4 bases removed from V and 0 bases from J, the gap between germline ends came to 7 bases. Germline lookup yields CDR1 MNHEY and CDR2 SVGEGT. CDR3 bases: TGTGCCAGCAGTTGGGCAGTTAGCAATCAGCCCCAGCATTTT. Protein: CASSWAVSNQPQHF.

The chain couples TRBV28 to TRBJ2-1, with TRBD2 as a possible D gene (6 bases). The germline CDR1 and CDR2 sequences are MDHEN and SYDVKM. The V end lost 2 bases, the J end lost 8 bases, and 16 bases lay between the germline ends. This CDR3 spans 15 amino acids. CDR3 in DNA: TGTGCCAGCAGTTTAAAGCTAGCGCCGTGGGATGAGCAGTTCTTC. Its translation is CASSLKLAPWDEQFF.

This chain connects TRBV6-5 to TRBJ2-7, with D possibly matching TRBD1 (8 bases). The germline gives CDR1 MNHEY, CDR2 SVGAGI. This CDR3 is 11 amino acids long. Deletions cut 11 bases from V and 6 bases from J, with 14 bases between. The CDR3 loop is CAAGDRSEQYF. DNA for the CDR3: TGTGCCGCGGGGGACAGGAGCGAGCAGTACTTC.

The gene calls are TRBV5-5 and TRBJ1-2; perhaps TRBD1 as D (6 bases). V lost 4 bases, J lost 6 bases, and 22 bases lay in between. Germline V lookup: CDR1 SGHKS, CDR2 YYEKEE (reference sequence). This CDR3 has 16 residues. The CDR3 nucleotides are TGTGCCAGCAGCAACTATTCGGGACACACGAGCGATGGCTACACCTTC. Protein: CASSNYSGHTSDGYTF.

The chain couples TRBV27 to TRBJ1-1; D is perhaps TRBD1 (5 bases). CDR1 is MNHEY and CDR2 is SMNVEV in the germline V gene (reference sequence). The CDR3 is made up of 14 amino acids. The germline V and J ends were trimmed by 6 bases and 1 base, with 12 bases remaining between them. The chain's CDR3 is CASRILGGNTEAFF. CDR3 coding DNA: TGTGCCAGCAGGATCCTCGGGGGGAACACTGAAGCTTTCTTT.

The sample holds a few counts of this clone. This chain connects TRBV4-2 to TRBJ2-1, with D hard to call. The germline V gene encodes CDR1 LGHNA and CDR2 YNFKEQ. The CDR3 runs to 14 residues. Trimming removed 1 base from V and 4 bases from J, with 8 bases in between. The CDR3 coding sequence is TGTGCCAGCAGCCAAGTTCGGAGATACAATGAGCAGTTCTTC. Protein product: CASSQVRRYNEQFF.

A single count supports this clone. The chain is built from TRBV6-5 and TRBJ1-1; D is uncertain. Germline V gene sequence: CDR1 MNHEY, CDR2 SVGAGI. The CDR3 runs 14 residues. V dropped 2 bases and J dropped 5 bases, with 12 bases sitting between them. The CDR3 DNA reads TGTGCCAGCAGTTACGAGGGCTCGGGTACTGAAGCTTTCTTT. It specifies CASSYEGSGTEAFF.

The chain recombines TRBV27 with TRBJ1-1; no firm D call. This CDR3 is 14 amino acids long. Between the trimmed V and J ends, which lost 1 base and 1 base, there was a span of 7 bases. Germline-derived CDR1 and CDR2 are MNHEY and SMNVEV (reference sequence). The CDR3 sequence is CASSLYAGNTEAFF. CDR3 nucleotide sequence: TGTGCCAGCAGTTTATATGCGGGGAACACTGAAGCTTTCTTT.

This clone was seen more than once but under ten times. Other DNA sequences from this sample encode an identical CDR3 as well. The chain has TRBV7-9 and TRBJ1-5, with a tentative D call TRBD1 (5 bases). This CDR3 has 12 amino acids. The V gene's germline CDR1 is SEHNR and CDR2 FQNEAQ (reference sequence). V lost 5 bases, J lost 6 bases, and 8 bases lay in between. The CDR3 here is CASSLGGQPQHF. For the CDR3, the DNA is TGTGCCAGCAGCCTGGGGGGTCAGCCCCAGCATTTT. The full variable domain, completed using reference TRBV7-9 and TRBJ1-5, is DTGVSQNPRHKITKRGQNVTFRCDPISEHNRLYWYRQTLGQGPEFLTYFQNEAQLEKSRLLSDRFSAERPKGSFSTLEIQRTEQGDSAMYLCASSLGGQPQHFGDGTRLSIL.

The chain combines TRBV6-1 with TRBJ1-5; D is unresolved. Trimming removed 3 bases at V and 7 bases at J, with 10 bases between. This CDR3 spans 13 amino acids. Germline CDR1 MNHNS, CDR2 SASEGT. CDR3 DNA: TGTGCCAGCAGTGAGAAAGGAGTCCAGCCCCAGCATTTT. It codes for CASSEKGVQPQHF.

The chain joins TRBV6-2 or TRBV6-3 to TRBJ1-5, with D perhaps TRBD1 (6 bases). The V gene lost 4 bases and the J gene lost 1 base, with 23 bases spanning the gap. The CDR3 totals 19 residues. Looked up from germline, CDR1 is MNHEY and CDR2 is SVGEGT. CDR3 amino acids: CASSSPGTTYGTSNQPQHF. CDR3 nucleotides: TGTGCCAGCAGTTCCCCGGGGACAACCTACGGGACCAGCAATCAGCCCCAGCATTTT.

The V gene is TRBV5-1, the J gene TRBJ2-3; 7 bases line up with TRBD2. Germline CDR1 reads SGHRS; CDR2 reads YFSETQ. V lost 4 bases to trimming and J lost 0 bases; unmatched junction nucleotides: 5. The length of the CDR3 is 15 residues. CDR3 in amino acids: CASSPERGSTDTQYF. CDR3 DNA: TGCGCCAGCAGCCCCGAGCGGGGTAGCACAGATACGCAGTATTTT.

The CDR3 reads CASSQGRTSGRGEQYF. In DNA, the CDR3 is TGTGCCAGCAGCCAGGGCAGGACTAGCGGGAGAGGCGAGCAGTACTTC. The chain has TRBV3-1 (or the pseudogene TRBV3-2) and TRBJ2-7; 13 bases match TRBD2. CDR1 LGHDT and CDR2 YNNKEL come from the germline V gene (reference sequence). The CDR3 runs to 16 residues. With V trimmed by 3 bases and J by 6 bases, 8 bases remained unmatched.

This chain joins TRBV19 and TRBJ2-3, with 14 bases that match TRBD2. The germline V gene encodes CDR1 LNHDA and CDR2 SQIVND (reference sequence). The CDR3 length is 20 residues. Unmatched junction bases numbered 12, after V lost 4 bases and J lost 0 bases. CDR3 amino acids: CASSTRTSGRYGTSTDTQYF. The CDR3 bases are TGTGCCAGTAGTACACGGACTAGCGGGAGGTACGGAACTAGCACAGATACGCAGTATTTT.

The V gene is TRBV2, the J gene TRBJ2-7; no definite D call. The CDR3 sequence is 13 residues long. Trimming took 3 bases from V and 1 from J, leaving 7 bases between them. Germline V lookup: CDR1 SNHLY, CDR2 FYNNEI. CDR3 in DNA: TGTGCCAGCAGTGACGGTCTATCCTACGAGCAGTACTTC. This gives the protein CASSDGLSYEQYF.

The CDR3 loop reads CASSDHRTANTGELFF. CDR3 coding DNA: TGTGCCAGTAGTGACCATCGGACAGCGAACACCGGGGAGCTGTTTTTT. This sequence joins TRBV19 and TRBJ2-2; a possible D gene is TRBD1 (6 bases). V was trimmed by 5 bases and J by 0 bases, leaving 13 bases between them. The CDR3 extends over 16 amino acids. The germline CDR1 and CDR2 sequences are LNHDA and SQIVND (reference sequence).

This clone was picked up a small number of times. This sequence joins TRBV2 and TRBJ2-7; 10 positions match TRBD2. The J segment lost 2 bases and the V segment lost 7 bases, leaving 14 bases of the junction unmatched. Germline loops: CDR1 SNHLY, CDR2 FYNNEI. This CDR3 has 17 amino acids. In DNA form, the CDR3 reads TGTGCCAGCATGCCCAGCGGGAGGGCGGGGAGACCCTACGAGCAGTACTTC. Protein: CASMPSGRAGRPYEQYF.

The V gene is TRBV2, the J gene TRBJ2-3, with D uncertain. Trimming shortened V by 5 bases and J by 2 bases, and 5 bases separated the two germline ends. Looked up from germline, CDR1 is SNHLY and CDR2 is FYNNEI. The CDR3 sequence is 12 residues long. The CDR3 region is CASSQVTDTQYF. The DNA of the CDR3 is TGTGCCAGCAGTCAGGTCACAGATACGCAGTATTTT.

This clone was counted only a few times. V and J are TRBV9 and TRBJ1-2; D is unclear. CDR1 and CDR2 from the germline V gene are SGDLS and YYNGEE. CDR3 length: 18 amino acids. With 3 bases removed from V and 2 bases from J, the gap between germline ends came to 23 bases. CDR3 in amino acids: CASSAIFPAGRENYGYTF. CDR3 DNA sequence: TGTGCCAGCAGCGCAATCTTCCCAGCAGGACGGGAGAACTATGGCTACACCTTC. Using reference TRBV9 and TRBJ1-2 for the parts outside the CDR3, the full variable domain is DSGVTQTPKHLITATGQRVTLRCSPRSGDLSVYWYQQSLDQGLQFLIQYYNGEERAKGNILERFSAQQFPDLHSELNLSSLELGDSALYFCASSAIFPAGRENYGYTFGSGTRLTVV.

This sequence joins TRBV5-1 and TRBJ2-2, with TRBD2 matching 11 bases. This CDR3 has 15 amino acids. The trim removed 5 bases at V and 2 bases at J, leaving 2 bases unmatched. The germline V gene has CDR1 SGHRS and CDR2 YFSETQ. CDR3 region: CASRGLAENTGELFF. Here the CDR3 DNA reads TGCGCCAGCAGGGGACTAGCGGAAAACACCGGGGAGCTGTTTTTT.

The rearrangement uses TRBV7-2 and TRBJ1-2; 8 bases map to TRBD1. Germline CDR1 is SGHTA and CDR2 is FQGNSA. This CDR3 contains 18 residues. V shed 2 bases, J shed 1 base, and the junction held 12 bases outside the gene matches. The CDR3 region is CASSLQDREKWVNYGYTF. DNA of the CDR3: TGTGCCAGCAGCTTACAGGACAGGGAAAAGTGGGTTAACTATGGCTACACCTTC.

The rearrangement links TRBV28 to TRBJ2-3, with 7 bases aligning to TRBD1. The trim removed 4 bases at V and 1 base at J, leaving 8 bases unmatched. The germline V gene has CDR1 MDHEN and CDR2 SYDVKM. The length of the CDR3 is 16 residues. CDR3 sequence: CASSSPGQTRTDTQYF. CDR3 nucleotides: TGTGCCAGCAGTTCACCGGGACAGACCCGCACAGATACGCAGTATTTT.

The CDR3: CAIRRNAEGTEAFF. CDR3 sequence (DNA): TGTGCCATCAGACGTAATGCAGAGGGCACTGAAGCTTTCTTT. V is TRBV10-3 and J is TRBJ1-1; D is unclear. V was pared by 6 bases and J by 4 bases, with 15 bases between. The length of the CDR3 is 14 residues. Germline CDR1 reads ENHRY; CDR2 reads SYGVKD.

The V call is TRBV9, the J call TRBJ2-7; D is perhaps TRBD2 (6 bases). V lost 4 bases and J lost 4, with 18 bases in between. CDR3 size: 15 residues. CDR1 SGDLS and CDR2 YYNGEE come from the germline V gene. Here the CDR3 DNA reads TGTGCCAGCAGCCCATGGGGGGACGGGGCGTACGAGCAGTACTTC. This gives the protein CASSPWGDGAYEQYF.

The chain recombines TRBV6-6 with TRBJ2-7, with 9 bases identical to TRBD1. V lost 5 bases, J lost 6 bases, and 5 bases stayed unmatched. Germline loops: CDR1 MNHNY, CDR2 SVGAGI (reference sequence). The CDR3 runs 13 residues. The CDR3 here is CASSKQGAGEQYF. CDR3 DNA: TGTGCCAGCAGTAAACAGGGGGCGGGCGAGCAGTACTTC.

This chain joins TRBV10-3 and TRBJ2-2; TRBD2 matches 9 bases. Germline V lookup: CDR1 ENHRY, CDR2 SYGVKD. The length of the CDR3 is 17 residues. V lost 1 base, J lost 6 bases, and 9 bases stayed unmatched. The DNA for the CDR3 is TGTGCCATCAGTGAGTTCCCCCAGCGGGAGGAGGCCGGGGAGCTGTTTTTT. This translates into CAISEFPQREEAGELFF.

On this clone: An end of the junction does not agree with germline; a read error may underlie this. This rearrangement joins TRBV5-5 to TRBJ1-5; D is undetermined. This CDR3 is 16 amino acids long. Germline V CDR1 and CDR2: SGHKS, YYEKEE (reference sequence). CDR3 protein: CTSSLDPYVSNQPQHF. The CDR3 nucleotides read TGTACCAGCAGCCTAGACCCTTACGTTAGCAATCAGCCCCAGCATTTT.

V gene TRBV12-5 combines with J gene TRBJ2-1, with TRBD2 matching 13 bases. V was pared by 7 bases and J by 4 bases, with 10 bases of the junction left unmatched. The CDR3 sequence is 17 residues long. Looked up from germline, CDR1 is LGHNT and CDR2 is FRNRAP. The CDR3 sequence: CASARGTSGTYYNEQFF. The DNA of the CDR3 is TGTGCTAGTGCCCGCGGGACTAGCGGGACCTATTACAATGAGCAGTTCTTC.

CDR3 bases: TGTGCCAGCAGCTTACGAGGGAGGAGCACTGAAGCTTTCTTT. Translated: CASSLRGRSTEAFF. The rearrangement uses TRBV7-6 and TRBJ1-1; D call uncertain. The CDR3 totals 14 residues. Germline CDR1 and CDR2: SGHVS and FNYEAQ. The V end was cut by 2 bases, the J end by 4 bases, with 11 bases between.